The sequence of this T cell receptor beta chain was determined in a study of T cells in Graves' hyperthyroidism and ophthalmopathy. The CDR3 consists of 15 residues. V gave up 5 bases and J gave up 6 bases, with 19 bases separating them. Germline V CDR1 and CDR2: SEHNR, FQNEAQ (reference sequence). This clonotype was seen ten or more times. Researchers amplified the TCR beta CDR3 regions from RNA transcripts. First-round RT-PCR with HTBI primers amplified the TCR CDR3 region. MiXCR was run by TCRdb on the multiplex PCR reads, yielding one entry per CDR3 protein. The data show 730,000 or so distinct CDR3 sequences, around a sixth seen once.

Sequencing was performed on blood. The rearrangement joins TRBV7-9 to TRBJ1-2, with D perhaps TRBD1 (6 bases). The TCR was taken from a woman in her fifties or sixties with Graves' hyperthyroidism that later progressed to Graves' ophthalmopathy. For the CDR3, the DNA is TGTGCCAGCAGCGTTCCAGACAGGCTGGCGGATGGCTACACCTTC. As protein: CASSVPDRLADGYTF.